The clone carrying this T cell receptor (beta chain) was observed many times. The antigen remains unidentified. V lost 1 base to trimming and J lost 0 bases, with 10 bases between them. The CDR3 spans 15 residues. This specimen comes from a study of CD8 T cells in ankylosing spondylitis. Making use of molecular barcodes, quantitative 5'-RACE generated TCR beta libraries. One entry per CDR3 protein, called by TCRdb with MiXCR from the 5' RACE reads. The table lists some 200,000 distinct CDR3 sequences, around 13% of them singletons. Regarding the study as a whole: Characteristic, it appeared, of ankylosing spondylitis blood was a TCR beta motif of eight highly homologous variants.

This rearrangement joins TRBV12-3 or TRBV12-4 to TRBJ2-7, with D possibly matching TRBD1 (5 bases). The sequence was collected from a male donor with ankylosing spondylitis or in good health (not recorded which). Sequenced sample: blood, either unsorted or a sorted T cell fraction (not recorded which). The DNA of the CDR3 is TGTGCCAGCAGTTTAGAAGGGGTATTCTCCTACGAGCAGTACTTC. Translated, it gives CASSLEGVFSYEQYF.